The 19 T cell receptor beta chains below all came from one sample that was sequenced in a study of beta chain features in type 1 diabetes. Study observations and caveats: The study found moderately but significantly shorter TCRB CDR3s in all four CD4+ subsets of Type 1 diabetes patients.

TCRB transcripts that were expressed got sequenced, as all of the isolated RNA had been reverse transcribed. Clones were sequenced by immunoSEQ multiplex PCR, and TCRdb holds only the in-frame ones, with some missing. Of tens of thousands of clones detected, 50% to 55% appear once; the ten largest clones hold 2.6%. Antigens for these TCRs are unknown. Sequences were obtained from Tregs from blood. These receptors originate from a middle-aged woman with type 1 diabetes.

This clone was observed a single time. CDR3 sequence: CASRPGLAVYNEQFF. CDR3 coding DNA: TGTGCCAGCAGACCCGGACTAGCGGTTTACAATGAGCAGTTCTTC. V usage is TRBV28 and J usage is TRBJ2-1, with TRBD2 matching 10 bases. The V gene end was trimmed by 6 bases and the J gene end by 4 bases; junction bases not matched to a gene: 6. This CDR3 spans 15 amino acids. Per the germline V gene, CDR1 is MDHEN and CDR2 is SYDVKM. The full variable domain, its missing parts supplied by reference TRBV28 and TRBJ2-1, is DVKVTQSSRYLVKRTGEKVFLECVQDMDHENMFWYRQDPGLGLRLIYFSYDVKMKEKGDIPEGYSVSREKKERFSLILESASTNQTSMYLCASRPGLAVYNEQFFGPGTRLTVL.

The genes are TRBV19 and TRBJ1-1; the match to TRBD1 covers 7 bases. Per germline, CDR1 LNHDA and CDR2 SQIVND (reference sequence). CDR3 length: 14 amino acids. The ends lost 9 bases at V and 0 bases at J; junction bases unmatched: 7. The CDR3 loop is CASRRGLLNTEAFF. The CDR3 DNA follows: TGTGCCAGCAGGAGGGGGCTTTTGAACACTGAAGCTTTCTTT. The full variable domain, rest sourced from reference TRBV19 and TRBJ1-1, is DGGITQSPKYLFRKEGQNVTLSCEQNLNHDAMYWYRQDPGQGLRLIYYSQIVNDFQKGDIAEGYSVSREKKESFPLTVTSAQKNPTAFYLCASRRGLLNTEAFFGQGTRLTVV.

This chain links TRBV5-1 with TRBJ2-5, with D maybe TRBD1 (6 bases). This CDR3 contains 12 residues. With 5 bases removed from V and 1 base from J, the gap between germline ends came to 6 bases. From germline, CDR1 is SGHRS and CDR2 YFSETQ. The CDR3 protein is CASRQGQETQYF. The CDR3 nucleotides read TGCGCCAGCAGACAGGGCCAAGAGACCCAGTACTTC.

This clone was recorded a few times. This chain uses TRBV12-5 with TRBJ2-3; TRBD1 matches at 7 bases. This CDR3 contains 17 residues. Unmatched junction bases numbered 8, after V lost 0 bases and J lost 2 bases. Germline V gene data show CDR1 as LGHNT and CDR2 as FRNRAP. CDR3 protein: CASGLVIGTAYTDTQYF. CDR3 nucleotide sequence: TGTGCTAGTGGTTTGGTAATAGGGACAGCTTACACAGATACGCAGTATTTT.

The V and J genes are TRBV11-2 and TRBJ1-1; 8 positions agree with TRBD1. Germline CDR1 is SGHAT and CDR2 is FQNNGV. The length of the CDR3 is 12 residues. V was clipped by 5 bases and J by 9 bases; unmatched bases: 5. CDR3 sequence: CASSQDRVKAFF. The CDR3 DNA is TGTGCCAGCAGCCAGGACAGGGTTAAAGCTTTCTTT. The whole variable domain, remainder taken from reference TRBV11-2 and TRBJ1-1, is EAGVAQSPRYKIIEKRQSVAFWCNPISGHATLYWYQQILGQGPKLLIQFQNNGVVDDSQLPKDRFSAERLKGVDSTLKIQPAKLEDSAVYLCASSQDRVKAFFGQGTRLTVV.

The chain uses TRBV11-1 and TRBJ2-2; 7 bases map to TRBD1. Germline V gives CDR1 SGHAT, CDR2 FQDESV (reference sequence). This CDR3 comprises 15 residues. V trimming: 5 bases; J trimming: 6 bases; junction bases outside the gene matches: 9. This chain's CDR3 is CASSKYRGSSGELFF. The CDR3, as DNA: TGTGCCAGCAGCAAGTACAGGGGCTCTTCCGGGGAGCTGTTTTTT. The complete variable domain, with remaining parts taken from reference TRBV11-1 and TRBJ2-2, reads EAEVAQSPRYKITEKSQAVAFWCDPISGHATLYWYRQILGQGPELLVQFQDESVVDDSQLPKDRFSAERLKGVDSTLKIQPAELGDSAMYLCASSKYRGSSGELFFGEGSRLTVL.

This clone was recorded once. The rearrangement joins TRBV4-3 to TRBJ2-3; D might be TRBD2 (5 bases). Trimming shortened V by 0 bases and J by 4 bases, and 8 bases separated the two germline ends. Germline CDR1 is LGHNA and CDR2 is YSLEER. This CDR3 spans 14 amino acids. The CDR3 region has the DNA TGCGCCAGCAGCCAAGATCGGGGAGCAGATACGCAGTATTTT. Translated, it gives CASSQDRGADTQYF.

This chain links TRBV6-1 with TRBJ1-4; the D gene is possibly TRBD1 (6 bases). V dropped 9 bases and J dropped 7 bases, with 18 bases sitting between them. CDR1 is MNHNS, CDR2 SASEGT, per germline. CDR3 size: 14 residues. DNA for the CDR3: TGTGCCAGTCTAAAGCGGGGGGCGAGTGAAAAACTGTTTTTT. Its protein is CASLKRGASEKLFF.

The rearrangement uses TRBV9 and TRBJ2-2; D is perhaps TRBD1 (6 bases). Germline V CDR1 and CDR2: SGDLS, YYNGEE. The CDR3 extends over 14 amino acids. Trimming left V 3 bases short and J 7 bases short, with 13 bases between. CDR3 nucleotides: TGTGCCAGCAGCGGAACAGGGTTGAACGGGGAGCTGTTTTTT. Protein: CASSGTGLNGELFF.

The rearrangement joins TRBV7-2 to TRBJ1-5; no clear D gene. CDR1 and CDR2 (germline): SGHTA, FQGNSA. The V gene lost 5 bases and the J gene lost 7 bases, with 18 bases spanning the gap. This CDR3 has 15 amino acids. This chain's CDR3 is CASSAFATPGQPQHF. In DNA form, the CDR3 reads TGTGCCAGCAGCGCTTTCGCGACACCGGGACAGCCCCAGCATTTT. The whole variable domain, remainder taken from reference TRBV7-2 and TRBJ1-5, is GAGVSQSPSNKVTEKGKDVELRCDPISGHTALYWYRQSLGQGLEFLIYFQGNSAPDKSGLPSDRFSAERTGGSVSTLTIQRTQQEDSAVYLCASSAFATPGQPQHFGDGTRLSIL.

The chain links TRBV19 to TRBJ1-5; 9 bases align to TRBD1. The CDR3 length is 15 residues. CDR1 and CDR2 (germline): LNHDA, SQIVND (reference sequence). V was clipped by 2 bases and J by 5 bases; unmatched bases: 4. Here the CDR3 DNA reads TGTGCCAGTAGTATACACAGGGGGCTAGATCAGCCCCAGCATTTT. Translated, it gives CASSIHRGLDQPQHF.

Worth noting for this clone: The junction does not match germline at one end; this may be a read error. The chain is built from TRBV7-7 and TRBJ2-3; maybe TRBD2 (7 bases). The CDR3 runs to 15 residues. The germline CDR1 and CDR2 sequences are SSHAT and FNYEAQ (reference sequence). The CDR3 bases are TGTGCTAGCAGCCTCGGGGGGCAGGAAGGGGATACGCAGTATTTT. This encodes CASSLGGQEGDTQYF. The full variable domain, rest sourced from reference TRBV7-7 and TRBJ2-3, is GAGVSQSPRYKVTKRGQDVTLRCDPISSHATLYWYQQALGQGPEFLTYFNYEAQPDKSGLPSDRFSAERPEGSISTLTIQRTEQRDSAMYRCASSLGGQEGDTQYFGPGTRLTVL.

V usage is TRBV18 and J usage is TRBJ1-6; 7 nucleotides align to TRBD1. The ends lost 4 bases at V and 9 bases at J; junction bases unmatched: 9. The CDR3 has 15 residues. Germline V gives CDR1 KGHSH, CDR2 LQKENI. CDR3 loop: CASSLSDRVVSPLHF. Written as DNA, the CDR3 is TGTGCCAGCTCACTTTCCGACAGGGTAGTTTCACCCCTCCACTTT.

V usage is TRBV5-1 and J usage is TRBJ1-1; 9 bases agree with TRBD1. With 1 base clipped from V and 2 bases from J, the junction kept 0 bases outside the gene matches. This CDR3 contains 14 residues. Germline-derived CDR1 and CDR2 are SGHRS and YFSETQ. CDR3 bases: TGCGCCAGCAGCTTGACAGGGGGCAACACTGAAGCTTTCTTT. This gives the protein CASSLTGGNTEAFF.

The chain combines TRBV6-4 with TRBJ1-1; D might be TRBD1 (5 bases). The ends were cut back, 4 bases at V and 5 bases at J, with 14 bases in the middle. The CDR3 consists of 14 residues. CDR1 MRHNA and CDR2 SNTAGT come from the germline V gene. CDR3 amino acids: CASSGSPGGTEAFF. CDR3 in DNA: TGTGCCAGCAGTGGGAGTCCCGGGGGGACTGAAGCTTTCTTT.

V is TRBV6-5 and J is TRBJ1-2, with no clear D. Germline V gene lookup returns CDR1 MNHEY and CDR2 SVGAGI. The ends were cut back, 6 bases at V and 1 base at J, with 9 bases in the middle. This CDR3 has 13 amino acids. CDR3 amino acids: CASRPGYNYGYTF. CDR3 bases: TGTGCCAGCAGGCCGGGATATAACTATGGCTACACCTTC.

The chain employs TRBV7-2 and TRBJ1-5, with 9 bases fitting TRBD1. V shed 5 bases and J 7 bases; nucleotides not matched to a gene: 6. CDR3 length: 14 amino acids. Germline V gene data show CDR1 as SGHTA and CDR2 as FQGNSA. The CDR3 region is CASSAGQGGQPQHF. For the CDR3, the DNA is TGTGCCAGCAGCGCGGGACAGGGTGGACAGCCCCAGCATTTT. Supplemented by reference TRBV7-2 and TRBJ1-5, the full variable domain reads GAGVSQSPSNKVTEKGKDVELRCDPISGHTALYWYRQSLGQGLEFLIYFQGNSAPDKSGLPSDRFSAERTGGSVSTLTIQRTQQEDSAVYLCASSAGQGGQPQHFGDGTRLSIL.

This clone qualifies as medium-sized. The J gene is TRBJ2-2, the V gene TRBV19, with D hard to call. Germline V lookup: CDR1 LNHDA, CDR2 SQIVND (reference sequence). The CDR3 runs to 13 residues. V lost 7 bases and J 1 base, leaving 7 bases between the germline ends. CDR3 in amino acids: CASISRNTGELFF. CDR3 coding DNA: TGTGCCAGTATCTCGCGGAACACCGGGGAGCTGTTTTTT. Drawing the rest from reference TRBV19 and TRBJ2-2, the complete variable domain is DGGITQSPKYLFRKEGQNVTLSCEQNLNHDAMYWYRQDPGQGLRLIYYSQIVNDFQKGDIAEGYSVSREKKESFPLTVTSAQKNPTAFYLCASISRNTGELFFGEGSRLTVL.

V is TRBV28 and J is TRBJ2-7; D is possibly TRBD2 (6 bases). V lost 6 bases and J lost 3, with 18 bases in between. The CDR3 contains 15 residues. Germline V CDR1 and CDR2: MDHEN, SYDVKM. The CDR3 DNA sequence: TGTGCCAGCAGCCCTACGGGAGTACGGGACTACGAGCAGTACTTC. This gives the protein CASSPTGVRDYEQYF.